This T cell receptor beta chain was observed in a study of OX40 agonist ivuxolimab in advanced cancers. Study information: With ivuxolimab, an agonistic anti-OX40 (CD134) antibody, patients were treated. Broader study findings: In the 0.1 to 3.0 mg/kg range, CD4+ and CD8+ blood T cells had expanded clonally by week 6.

Profiled with immunoSEQ multiplex PCR; TCRdb holds only in-frame clones, not every one. This sample has about 69,000 clones, with roughly 87% found just once. In this sample, this clone turned up a few times. Its antigen is currently unknown. The receptor comes from an adult with an advanced solid tumor such as melanoma, head and neck, liver or kidney cancer. This sample comprised CD4+ or CD8+ T cells sorted from blood, obtained in a trial of the OX40 agonist ivuxolimab.

In DNA, the CDR3 is TGTGCCAGCAGCTTTCTCGCGGAGGGCCACGAGACCCAGTACTTC. It is translated as CASSFLAEGHETQYF. V and J are TRBV13 and TRBJ2-5; D is possibly TRBD2 (6 bases). This CDR3 has 15 amino acids. Trimming cost V 3 bases and J 5 bases, with 16 bases left between them. Germline CDR1 reads PRHDT; CDR2 reads FYEKMQ (reference sequence).